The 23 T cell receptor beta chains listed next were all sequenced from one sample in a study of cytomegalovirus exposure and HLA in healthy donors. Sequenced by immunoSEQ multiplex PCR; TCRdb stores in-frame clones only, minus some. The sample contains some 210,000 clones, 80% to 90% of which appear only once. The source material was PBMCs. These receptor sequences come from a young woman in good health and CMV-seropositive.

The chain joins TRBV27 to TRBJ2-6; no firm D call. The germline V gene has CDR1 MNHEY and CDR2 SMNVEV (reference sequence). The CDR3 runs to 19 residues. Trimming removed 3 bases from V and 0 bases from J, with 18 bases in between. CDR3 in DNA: TGTGCCAGCAGTTTCAGTGCTCCAGGATCTCACTCTGGGGCCAACGTCCTGACTTTC. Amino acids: CASSFSAPGSHSGANVLTF.

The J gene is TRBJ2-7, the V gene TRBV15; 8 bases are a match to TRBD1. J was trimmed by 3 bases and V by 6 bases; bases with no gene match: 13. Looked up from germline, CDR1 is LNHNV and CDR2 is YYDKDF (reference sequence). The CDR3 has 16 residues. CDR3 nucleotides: TGTGCCACCAGGGGGACTCGGACAGGGAAACTCTACGAGCAGTACTTC. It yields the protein CATRGTRTGKLYEQYF.

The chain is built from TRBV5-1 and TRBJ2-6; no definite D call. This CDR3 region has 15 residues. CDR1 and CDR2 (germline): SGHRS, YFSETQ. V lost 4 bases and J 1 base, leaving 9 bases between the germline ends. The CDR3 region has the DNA TGCGCCAGCAGCCCGGTGCGGTCTGGGGCCAACGTCCTGACTTTC. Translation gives CASSPVRSGANVLTF.

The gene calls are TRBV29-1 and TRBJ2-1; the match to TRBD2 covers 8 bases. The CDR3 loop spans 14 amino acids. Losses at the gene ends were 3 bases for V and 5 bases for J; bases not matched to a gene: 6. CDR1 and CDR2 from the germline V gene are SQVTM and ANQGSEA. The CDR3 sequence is CSVDVSGVDNEQFF. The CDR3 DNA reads TGCAGCGTTGATGTTAGCGGGGTCGACAATGAGCAGTTCTTC.

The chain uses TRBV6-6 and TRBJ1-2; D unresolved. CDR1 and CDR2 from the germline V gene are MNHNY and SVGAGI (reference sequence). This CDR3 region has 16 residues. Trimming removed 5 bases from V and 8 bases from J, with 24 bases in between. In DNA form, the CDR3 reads TGTGCCAGCAGTCATAGCCCCACGGGAGCCAACGGAGGCTACACCTTC. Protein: CASSHSPTGANGGYTF.

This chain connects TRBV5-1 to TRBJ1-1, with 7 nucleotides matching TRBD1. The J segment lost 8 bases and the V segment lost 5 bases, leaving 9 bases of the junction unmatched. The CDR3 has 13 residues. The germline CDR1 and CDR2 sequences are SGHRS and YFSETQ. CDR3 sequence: CASRIRDSGEAFF. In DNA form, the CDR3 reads TGCGCCAGCAGAATTCGGGACAGTGGGGAAGCTTTCTTT. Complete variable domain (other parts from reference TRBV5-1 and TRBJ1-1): KAGVTQTPRYLIKTRGQQVTLSCSPISGHRSVSWYQQTPGQGLQFLFEYFSETQRNKGNFPGRFSGRQFSNSRSEMNVSTLELGDSALYLCASRIRDSGEAFFGQGTRLTVV.

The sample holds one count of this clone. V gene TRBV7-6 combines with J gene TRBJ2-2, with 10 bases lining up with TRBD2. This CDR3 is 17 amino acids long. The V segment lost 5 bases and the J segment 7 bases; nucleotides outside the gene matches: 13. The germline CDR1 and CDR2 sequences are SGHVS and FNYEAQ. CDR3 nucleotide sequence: TGTGCCAGCAGCCCACTCTTTAGCGGGAGGCAGTACGGGGAGCTGTTTTTT. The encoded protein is CASSPLFSGRQYGELFF.

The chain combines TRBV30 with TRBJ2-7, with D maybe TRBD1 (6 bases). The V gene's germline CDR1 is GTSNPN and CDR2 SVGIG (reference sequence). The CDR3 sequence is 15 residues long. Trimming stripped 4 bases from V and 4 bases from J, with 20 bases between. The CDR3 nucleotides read TGTGCCTGGACCAAGGACAGTTCAAGTTCGTACGAGCAGTACTTC. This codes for CAWTKDSSSSYEQYF.

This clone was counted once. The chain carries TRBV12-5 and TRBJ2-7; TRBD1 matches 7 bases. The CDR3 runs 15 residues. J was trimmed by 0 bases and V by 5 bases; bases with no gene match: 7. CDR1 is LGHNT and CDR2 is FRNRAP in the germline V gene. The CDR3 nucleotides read TGTGCTAGTGGTCTTAGGACAGGCCTCTCCTACGAGCAGTACTTC. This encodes CASGLRTGLSYEQYF.

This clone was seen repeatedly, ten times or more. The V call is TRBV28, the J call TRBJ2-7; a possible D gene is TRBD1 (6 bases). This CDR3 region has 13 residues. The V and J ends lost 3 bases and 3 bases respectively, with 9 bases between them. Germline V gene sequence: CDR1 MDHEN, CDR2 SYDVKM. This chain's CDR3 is CASSFDRYYEQYF. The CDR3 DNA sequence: TGTGCCAGCAGTTTCGACAGGTACTACGAGCAGTACTTC.

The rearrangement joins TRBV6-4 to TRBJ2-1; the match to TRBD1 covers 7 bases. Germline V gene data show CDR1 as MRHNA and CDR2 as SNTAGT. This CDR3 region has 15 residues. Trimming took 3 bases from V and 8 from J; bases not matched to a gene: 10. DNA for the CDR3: TGTGCCAGCAGTGATGGGGACAGACAGGTTGATGAGCAGTTCTTC. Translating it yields CASSDGDRQVDEQFF.

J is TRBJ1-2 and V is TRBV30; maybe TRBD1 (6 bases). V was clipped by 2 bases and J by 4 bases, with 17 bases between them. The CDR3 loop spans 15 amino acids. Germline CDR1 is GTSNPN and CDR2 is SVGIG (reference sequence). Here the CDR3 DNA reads TGTGCCTGGAGTATAGGGACACAGGCCCCCTATGGCTACACCTTC. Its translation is CAWSIGTQAPYGYTF.

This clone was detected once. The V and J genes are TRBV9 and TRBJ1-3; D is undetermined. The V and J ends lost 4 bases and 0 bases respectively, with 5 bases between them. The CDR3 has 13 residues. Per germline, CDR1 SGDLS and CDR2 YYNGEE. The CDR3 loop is CASSILSGNTIYF. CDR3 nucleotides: TGTGCCAGCAGCATTCTCTCTGGAAACACCATATATTTT.

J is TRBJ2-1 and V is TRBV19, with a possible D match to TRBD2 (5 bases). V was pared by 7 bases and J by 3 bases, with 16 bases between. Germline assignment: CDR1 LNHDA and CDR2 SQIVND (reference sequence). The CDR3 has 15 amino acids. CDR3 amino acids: CASTKGGRVYNEQFF. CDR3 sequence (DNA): TGTGCCAGTACGAAAGGCGGGCGGGTCTACAATGAGCAGTTCTTC.

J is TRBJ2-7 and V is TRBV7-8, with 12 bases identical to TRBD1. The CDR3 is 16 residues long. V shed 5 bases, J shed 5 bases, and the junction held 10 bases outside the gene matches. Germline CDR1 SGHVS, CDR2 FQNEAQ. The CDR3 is CASSTWGQGADDEQYF. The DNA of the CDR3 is TGTGCCAGCAGCACGTGGGGACAGGGGGCAGACGACGAGCAGTACTTC.

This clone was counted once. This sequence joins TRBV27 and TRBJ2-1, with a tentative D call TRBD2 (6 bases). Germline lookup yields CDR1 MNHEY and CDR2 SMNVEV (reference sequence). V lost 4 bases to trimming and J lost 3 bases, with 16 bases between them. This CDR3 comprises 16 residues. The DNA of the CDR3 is TGTGCCAGCAGTTCACCCTCGGACTATCTCTACAATGAGCAGTTCTTC. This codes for CASSSPSDYLYNEQFF.

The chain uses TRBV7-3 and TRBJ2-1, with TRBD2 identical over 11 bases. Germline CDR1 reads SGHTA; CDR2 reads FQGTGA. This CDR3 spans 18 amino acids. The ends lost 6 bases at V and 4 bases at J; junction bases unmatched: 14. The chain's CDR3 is CASSDLVVAGGQYNEQFF. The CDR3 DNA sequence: TGTGCCAGCAGTGATTTGGTGGTAGCGGGAGGGCAATACAATGAGCAGTTCTTC.

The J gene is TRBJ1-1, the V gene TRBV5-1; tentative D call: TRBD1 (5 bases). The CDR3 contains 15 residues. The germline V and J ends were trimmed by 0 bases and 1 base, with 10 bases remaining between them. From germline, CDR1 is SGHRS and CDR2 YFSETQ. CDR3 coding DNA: TGCGCCAGCAGCTTGGAAGGCAGGGAGAACACTGAAGCTTTCTTT. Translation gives CASSLEGRENTEAFF.

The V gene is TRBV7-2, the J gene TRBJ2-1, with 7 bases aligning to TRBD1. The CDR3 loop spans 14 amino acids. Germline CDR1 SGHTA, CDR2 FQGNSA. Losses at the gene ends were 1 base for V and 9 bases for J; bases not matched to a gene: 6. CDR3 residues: CASSLGQGNREQFF. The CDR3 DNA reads TGTGCCAGCAGCTTAGGACAGGGTAATCGTGAGCAGTTCTTC.

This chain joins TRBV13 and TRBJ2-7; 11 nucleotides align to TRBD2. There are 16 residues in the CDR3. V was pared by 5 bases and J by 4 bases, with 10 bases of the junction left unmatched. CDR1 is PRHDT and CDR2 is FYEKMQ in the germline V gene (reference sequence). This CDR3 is CASSGIAGGDSYEQYF. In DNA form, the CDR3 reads TGTGCCAGCAGCGGGATAGCGGGAGGGGACTCATACGAGCAGTACTTC.

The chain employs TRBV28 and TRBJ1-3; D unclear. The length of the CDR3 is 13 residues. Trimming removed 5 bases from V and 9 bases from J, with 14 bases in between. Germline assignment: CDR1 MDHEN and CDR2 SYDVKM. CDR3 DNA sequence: TGTGCCAGCAGTCCTAGTGGTAGAAGCACCATATATTTT. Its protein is CASSPSGRSTIYF.

The CDR3 DNA is TGTGCCTGGAGTCCCCGGACGGGGAACTATGGCTACACCTTC. Translating gives CAWSPRTGNYGYTF. The chain has TRBV30 and TRBJ1-2; no reliable D call. Trimming removed 2 bases from V and 2 bases from J, with 12 bases in between. The CDR3 consists of 14 residues. The germline V gene encodes CDR1 GTSNPN and CDR2 SVGIG (reference sequence).

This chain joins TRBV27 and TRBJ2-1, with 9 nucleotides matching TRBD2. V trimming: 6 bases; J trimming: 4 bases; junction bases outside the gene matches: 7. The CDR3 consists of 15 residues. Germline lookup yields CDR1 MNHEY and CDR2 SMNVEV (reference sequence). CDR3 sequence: CASRNSGRSYNEQFF. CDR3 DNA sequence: TGTGCCAGCAGAAATAGCGGGAGATCTTACAATGAGCAGTTCTTC.